This T cell receptor beta chain was identified during a study of blood T cell repertoires in COVID-19. Study as a whole: Acute and convalescent COVID-19 specimens originated in the United States, Italy and Spain. T cells, B-cell-depleted T cells, or PBMCs provided the cDNA or gDNA that served as material.

Some clones are missing from TCRdb's copy, which holds only in-frame ones; the method was immunoSEQ multiplex PCR. The sample lists 130,000 or so clones, roughly 88% occurring once. This CDR3 has 13 amino acids. Germline lookup yields CDR1 GTSNPN and CDR2 SVGIG (reference sequence). After removal of 2 bases from V and 6 bases from J, the junction contained 4 bases not matched to a gene. This clone has a handful of counts. The source material was peripheral blood. The TCR was taken from a man aged 60 to 75 with active or convalescent COVID-19. This rearrangement joins TRBV30 to TRBJ2-7; TRBD2 matches 10 bases. The CDR3 region is CAWSPSGRGEQYF. CDR3 nucleotide sequence: TGTGCCTGGAGTCCCAGCGGGAGGGGCGAGCAGTACTTC. Complete variable domain (other parts from reference TRBV30 and TRBJ2-7): SQTIHQWPATLVQPVGSPLSLECTVEGTSNPNLYWYRQAAGRGLQLLFYSVGIGQISSEVPQNLSASRPQDRQFILSSKKLLLSDSGFYLCAWSPSGRGEQYFGPGTRLTVT.